The entry below describes one TCR beta chain. This sample is drawn from a study of T cell repertoires in cytomegalovirus infection. Germline lookup yields CDR1 DFQATT and CDR2 SNEGSKA (reference sequence). The junction had 9 bases not matched to a gene; V was cut back by 5 bases and J by 2 bases. The CDR3 has 15 residues. TCRdb independently ran MiXCR on the reads; one entry per CDR3 protein. The profile shows under 600,000 distinct CDR3 sequences, approximately 15% of them singletons. Sequenced: CD8+ T cells from PBMCs. The TCR originated in a human donor in good health (CMV status not recorded). Some clones in this sample may be carry-over from other donors' samples. V and J are TRBV20-1 and TRBJ2-3; 8 nucleotides line up with TRBD2. The DNA of the CDR3 is TGCAGTGCTCGGACTAGCCGCTACAACACAGATACGCAGTATTTT. It yields the protein CSARTSRYNTDTQYF.